The 27 T cell receptor beta chains below were found in one sample sequenced in a study of shared clonotypes between healthy human individuals. Libraries were prepared by immunoSEQ multiplex PCR; TCRdb keeps only in-frame clonotypes and omits some of them. This sample yields 550,000 to 800,000 clones, of which approximately 79% are seen a single time; 1.7% belongs to the top ten. Sequencing was done on a sample of memory CD4+ T cells sorted from blood. Subset here: CD45RA-negative fraction. All receptors come from a woman aged 30 to 39 in good health.

This clone was seen a few times. J is TRBJ2-2 and V is TRBV9, with TRBD2 matching over 13 bases. Losses at the gene ends were 0 bases for V and 5 bases for J; bases not matched to a gene: 7. CDR1 is SGDLS, CDR2 YYNGEE, per germline. The CDR3 contains 18 residues. For the CDR3, the DNA is TGTGCCAGCAGCGTAGCGCCGGGACTAGCGGGAAGGACCGGGGAGCTGTTTTTT. It yields the protein CASSVAPGLAGRTGELFF. Full variable domain (outside the CDR3, taken from reference TRBV9 and TRBJ2-2): DSGVTQTPKHLITATGQRVTLRCSPRSGDLSVYWYQQSLDQGLQFLIQYYNGEERAKGNILERFSAQQFPDLHSELNLSSLELGDSALYFCASSVAPGLAGRTGELFFGEGSRLTVL.

The chain is built from TRBV28 and TRBJ2-1; TRBD2 matches 8 bases. Trimming at V came to 3 bases and at J to 5 bases, leaving 9 bases not matched to a gene. CDR1 is MDHEN and CDR2 is SYDVKM in the germline V gene. This CDR3 has 16 amino acids. The CDR3 DNA sequence: TGTGCCAGCAGTTTTTTCAGCGGGGGTGGACACAATGAGCAGTTCTTC. It encodes CASSFFSGGGHNEQFF.

The chain employs TRBV28 and TRBJ1-5; weak D call: TRBD1 (6 bases). Germline CDR1 is MDHEN and CDR2 is SYDVKM. The CDR3 has 15 amino acids. Trimming left V 2 bases short and J 4 bases short, with 12 bases between. The CDR3 DNA is TGTGCCAGCAGTTTACCAGGGGTAGGGAATCAGCCCCAGCATTTT. Protein product: CASSLPGVGNQPQHF.

The V call is TRBV18, the J call TRBJ1-2; 10 nucleotides match TRBD1. The CDR3 length is 14 residues. CDR1 is KGHSH and CDR2 is LQKENI in the germline V gene. After removal of 0 bases from V and 8 bases from J, the junction contained 3 bases not matched to a gene. This CDR3 is CASSPPGTGAGYTF. DNA for the CDR3: TGTGCCAGCTCACCACCGGGGACAGGGGCCGGCTACACCTTC.

The chain is built from TRBV7-2 and TRBJ2-2; D call uncertain. CDR3 length: 14 residues. V was shortened by 6 bases and J by 5 bases, with 13 bases between the two germline ends. Germline CDR1 reads SGHTA; CDR2 reads FQGNSA. This CDR3 reads CASSPKSVTGELFF. CDR3 coding DNA: TGTGCCAGCAGTCCTAAGTCGGTTACCGGGGAGCTGTTTTTT.

The chain combines TRBV6-4 with TRBJ2-2; D may be TRBD1 (5 bases). The germline V gene encodes CDR1 MRHNA and CDR2 SNTAGT. The V end was cut by 8 bases, the J end by 5 bases, with 15 bases between. The CDR3 runs 14 residues. The CDR3 here is CASQPRVWTGELFF. CDR3 in DNA: TGTGCCAGCCAACCCAGGGTATGGACCGGGGAGCTGTTTTTT.

The rearrangement joins TRBV15 to TRBJ1-5; D is perhaps TRBD1 (5 bases). Germline values: CDR1 LNHNV, CDR2 YYDKDF (reference sequence). CDR3 length: 14 residues. The V and J ends lost 3 bases and 6 bases respectively, with 12 bases between them. The CDR3 spells CATSSGRDGQPQHF. The CDR3, as DNA: TGTGCCACCAGCAGCGGCAGGGATGGTCAGCCCCAGCATTTT.

The chain recombines TRBV11-2 with TRBJ2-3; 7 bases line up with TRBD2. This CDR3 contains 16 residues. Losses at the gene ends were 5 bases for V and 3 bases for J; bases not matched to a gene: 11. Germline V CDR1 and CDR2: SGHAT, FQNNGV. DNA for the CDR3: TGTGCCAGCAGCGCCCTACTAGCGTCAGGGACAGATACGCAGTATTTT. Translating it yields CASSALLASGTDTQYF.

At least ten counts were recorded for this clone. Other DNA sequences of this sample code for an identical CDR3. The CDR3 nucleotides read TGTGCCAGCTCGGAACGACAGGGGGGCGATGAGCAGTTCTTC. This sequence encodes CASSERQGGDEQFF. The chain employs TRBV18 and TRBJ2-1, with 9 bases identical to TRBD1. The J segment lost 8 bases and the V segment lost 6 bases, leaving 8 bases of the junction unmatched. Germline CDR1 and CDR2: KGHSH and LQKENI. The CDR3 sequence is 14 residues long.

The chain joins TRBV6-4 to TRBJ2-2, with a possible D match to TRBD1 (6 bases). Trimming left V 7 bases short and J 3 bases short, with 12 bases between. Looked up from germline, CDR1 is MRHNA and CDR2 is SNTAGT. This CDR3 has 14 amino acids. In DNA, the CDR3 is TGTGCCAGCAAGACAGGACCCCACACCGGGGAGCTGTTTTTT. Translation: CASKTGPHTGELFF.

CDR3 residues: CASSLAKGPYEQYF. The DNA for the CDR3 is TGTGCCAGCAGCTTAGCCAAGGGACCCTACGAGCAGTACTTC. The genes are TRBV7-9 and TRBJ2-7, with D perhaps matching TRBD1 or TRBD2 (5 bases each). This CDR3 has 14 amino acids. The V end was cut by 0 bases, the J end by 2 bases, with 8 bases between. Germline-derived CDR1 and CDR2 are SEHNR and FQNEAQ (reference sequence).

The J gene is TRBJ2-5, the V gene TRBV5-1; 8 bases agree with TRBD1. The CDR3 has 17 amino acids. Germline trimming cut 2 bases from V and 4 bases from J; bases unmatched to any gene: 13. Germline CDR1 and CDR2: SGHRS and YFSETQ. CDR3 nucleotide sequence: TGCGCCAGCAGCTTCGGAGACAGGGGAAAATTAGGAGAGACCCAGTACTTC. It codes for CASSFGDRGKLGETQYF. Using reference TRBV5-1 and TRBJ2-5 for the parts outside the CDR3, the full variable domain is KAGVTQTPRYLIKTRGQQVTLSCSPISGHRSVSWYQQTPGQGLQFLFEYFSETQRNKGNFPGRFSGRQFSNSRSEMNVSTLELGDSALYLCASSFGDRGKLGETQYFGPGTRLLVL.

The V call is TRBV5-5, the J call TRBJ2-3; D may correspond to TRBD1 or TRBD2 (5 bases each). The CDR3 has 15 amino acids. Germline V lookup: CDR1 SGHKS, CDR2 YYEKEE (reference sequence). V was cut by 4 bases and J by 7 bases, with 19 bases left in between. The CDR3 DNA reads as TGTGCCAGCAGCGCCTCGGGACCCGGCCCCTATACGCAGTATTTT. Translating gives CASSASGPGPYTQYF. The whole variable domain, filled in from reference TRBV5-5 and TRBJ2-3, reads DAGVTQSPTHLIKTRGQQVTLRCSPISGHKSVSWYQQVLGQGPQFIFQYYEKEERGRGNFPDRFSARQFPNYSSELNVNALLLGDSALYLCASSASGPGPYTQYFGPGTRLTVL.

The gene calls are TRBV7-9 and TRBJ2-3; TRBD2 aligns across 8 bases. This CDR3 has 15 amino acids. The V segment lost 5 bases and the J segment 6 bases; nucleotides outside the gene matches: 10. The germline gives CDR1 SEHNR, CDR2 FQNEAQ (reference sequence). The CDR3 is CASSPGGTRGDTQYF. The CDR3 nucleotides are TGTGCCAGCAGCCCCGGAGGGACTAGGGGGGATACGCAGTATTTT.

The chain is built from TRBV5-1 and TRBJ1-2; D may be TRBD1 (5 bases). The CDR3 contains 19 residues. Germline V gene lookup returns CDR1 SGHRS and CDR2 YFSETQ. Trimming cost V 4 bases and J 2 bases, with 27 bases left between them. In nucleotides, the CDR3 is TGCGCCAGCAGCCAGAGTCCGTTGGCAGGGCTCGCCTCAAACTATGGCTACACCTTC. Its protein is CASSQSPLAGLASNYGYTF.

The chain carries TRBV18 and TRBJ1-2, with D unclear. This CDR3 spans 13 amino acids. Between the trimmed V and J ends, which lost 3 bases and 8 bases, there was a span of 13 bases. Germline V gene data show CDR1 as KGHSH and CDR2 as LQKENI. The CDR3 nucleotides read TGTGCCAGCTCACCGGCCGTAGACGTCGGCTACACCTTC. This encodes CASSPAVDVGYTF. The entire variable domain, with the rest obtained from reference TRBV18 and TRBJ1-2, is as follows: NAGVMQNPRHLVRRRGQEARLRCSPMKGHSHVYWYRQLPEEGLKFMVYLQKENIIDESGMPKERFSAEFPKEGPSILRIQQVVRGDSAAYFCASSPAVDVGYTFGSGTRLTVV.

In its sample, this clone was seen once. The chain links TRBV6-5 to TRBJ2-3, with 7 nucleotides matching TRBD1. The CDR3 runs 15 residues. The trim removed 6 bases at V and 2 bases at J, leaving 8 bases unmatched. Per the germline V gene, CDR1 is MNHEY and CDR2 is SVGAGI. The DNA for the CDR3 is TGTGCCAGCAGATCGGGACAGAGAATCACAGATACGCAGTATTTT. As protein: CASRSGQRITDTQYF.

The chain combines TRBV5-4 with TRBJ2-7, with D tentatively TRBD1 (6 bases). The germline CDR1 and CDR2 sequences are SGHNT and YYREEE (reference sequence). The CDR3 is 13 residues long. V lost 6 bases and J lost 7, with 17 bases in between. CDR3 sequence reads: CASKVWGRLEQYF. The CDR3 region has the DNA TGTGCCAGCAAGGTCTGGGGGCGCCTTGAGCAGTACTTC.

This sequence joins TRBV10-2 and TRBJ2-6; TRBD1 or TRBD2 may be the D gene (5 bases each). The CDR3 loop spans 17 amino acids. Germline assignment: CDR1 WSHSY and CDR2 SAAADI. Trimming shortened V by 5 bases and J by 0 bases, and 14 bases separated the two germline ends. The CDR3 reads CASSPRDGDSGANVLTF. In nucleotides, the CDR3 is TGCGCCAGCAGTCCCCGGGACGGTGACTCTGGGGCCAACGTCCTGACTTTC.

The J gene is TRBJ2-1, the V gene TRBV11-2, with D perhaps given as TRBD1 or TRBD2 (6 bases each). CDR1 and CDR2 (germline): SGHAT, FQNNGV. V dropped 4 bases and J dropped 0 bases, with 7 bases sitting between them. This CDR3 has 14 residues. CDR3 sequence: CASSSGASYNEQFF. The DNA for the CDR3 is TGTGCCAGCAGCTCGGGGGCCTCCTACAATGAGCAGTTCTTC.

V is TRBV5-4 and J is TRBJ1-2; D possibly corresponds to TRBD1 (5 bases). This CDR3 spans 14 amino acids. V gave up 0 bases and J gave up 4 bases, with 10 bases separating them. Germline V gene data show CDR1 as SGHNT and CDR2 as YYREEE (reference sequence). CDR3 bases: TGTGCCAGCAGCTTGGGTTTGGACATCTATGGCTACACCTTC. It is translated as CASSLGLDIYGYTF.

The chain uses TRBV28 and TRBJ2-7; TRBD2 agrees at 7 bases. This CDR3 has 14 amino acids. Germline assignment: CDR1 MDHEN and CDR2 SYDVKM. V trimming: 2 bases; J trimming: 2 bases; junction bases outside the gene matches: 3. This chain's CDR3 is CASSLIAGTYEQYF. As DNA, the CDR3 is TGTGCCAGCAGTTTAATAGCGGGTACCTACGAGCAGTACTTC.

J is TRBJ2-5 and V is TRBV5-1; possible D gene TRBD2, 5 bases. This CDR3 contains 13 residues. Germline assignment: CDR1 SGHRS and CDR2 YFSETQ. V lost 2 bases, J lost 1 base, and 6 bases lay in between. DNA for the CDR3: TGCGCCAGCAGCTTTGGAGGCCAAGAGACCCAGTACTTC. Its protein product is CASSFGGQETQYF.

V and J are TRBV27 and TRBJ2-7; 8 bases are shared with TRBD2. The CDR3 runs 16 residues. V lost 6 bases to trimming and J lost 4 bases; unmatched junction nucleotides: 14. Germline loops: CDR1 MNHEY, CDR2 SMNVEV (reference sequence). CDR3 amino acids: CASSAPRKLAGYEQYF. The CDR3 coding sequence is TGTGCCAGCAGCGCCCCGCGGAAGCTAGCGGGTTACGAGCAGTACTTC.

This chain connects TRBV9 to TRBJ1-3; unclear D gene. The V end lost 3 bases, the J end lost 0 bases, and 10 bases lay between the germline ends. From germline, CDR1 is SGDLS and CDR2 YYNGEE. CDR3 size: 15 residues. The CDR3 loop reads CASSATPSSGNTIYF. The CDR3 nucleotides read TGTGCCAGCAGCGCGACGCCCAGCTCTGGAAACACCATATATTTT.

The chain has TRBV6-1 and TRBJ2-5; TRBD1 matches at 10 bases. From germline, CDR1 is MNHNS and CDR2 SASEGT. V lost 3 bases, J lost 2 bases, and 3 bases stayed unmatched. The CDR3 loop spans 15 amino acids. CDR3 coding DNA: TGTGCCAGCAGTGACCGGGACAGGGGACAAGAGACCCAGTACTTC. Translation: CASSDRDRGQETQYF.

This clone came up many times. The CDR3 DNA reads as TGTGCCAGCTCACTCCACGGTAGCACAGATACGCAGTATTTT. Translated, it gives CASSLHGSTDTQYF. The chain is built from TRBV18 and TRBJ2-3; D not resolved. Trimming removed 4 bases at V and 0 bases at J, with 8 bases between. Germline V gives CDR1 KGHSH, CDR2 LQKENI. This CDR3 region has 14 residues.